The clone carrying this T cell receptor beta chain was detected ten times or more. What it recognizes is unknown. This sample's time point: persistent/refractory GD, antithyroid drugs over 5 years with positive TRAb. RNA isolated from PBMCs was used to make the TCR library. Enrollment of patients was through an endocrinology department in Xi'an, China. This CDR3 region has 13 residues. Per germline, CDR1 SGHRS and CDR2 YFSETQ. Trimming took off 0 bases at V and 5 bases at J, with 6 bases between the two ends. These data come from a study of regulatory T cells in long-lasting Graves disease. The study's findings and limits: With a small sample size, accuracy may have been reduced.

Through Arm-PCR of CDR3 regions and iRepertoire HTBI primers, TCR beta libraries were built. TCRdb fed the multiplex PCR reads into MiXCR, producing one record per CDR3 protein. The sample has more than 300,000 distinct CDR3 sequences; about 20% are singletons. The specimen was peripheral blood mononuclear cells (PBMCs), collected when the disease was refractory, from a patient treated with antithyroid drugs. This TCR was sampled from a female donor with Graves disease. V and J are TRBV5-1 and TRBJ1-5; D is uncertain. The CDR3 DNA sequence: TGCGCCAGCAGCTTGGAAGGGTATCAGCCCCAGCATTTT. Amino acids: CASSLEGYQPQHF.